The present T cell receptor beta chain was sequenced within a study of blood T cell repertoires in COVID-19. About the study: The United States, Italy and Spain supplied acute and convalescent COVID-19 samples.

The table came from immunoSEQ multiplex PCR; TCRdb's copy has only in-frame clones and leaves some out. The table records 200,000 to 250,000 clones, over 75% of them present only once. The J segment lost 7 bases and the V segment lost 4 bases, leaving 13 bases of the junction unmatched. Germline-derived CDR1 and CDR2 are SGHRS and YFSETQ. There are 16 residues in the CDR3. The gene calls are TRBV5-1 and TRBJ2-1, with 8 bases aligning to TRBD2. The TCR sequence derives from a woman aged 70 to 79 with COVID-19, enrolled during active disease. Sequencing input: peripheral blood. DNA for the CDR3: TGCGCCAGCAGCGCGCAGGGACTAGGGGGAGGGAATGAGCAGTTCTTC. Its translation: CASSAQGLGGGNEQFF.